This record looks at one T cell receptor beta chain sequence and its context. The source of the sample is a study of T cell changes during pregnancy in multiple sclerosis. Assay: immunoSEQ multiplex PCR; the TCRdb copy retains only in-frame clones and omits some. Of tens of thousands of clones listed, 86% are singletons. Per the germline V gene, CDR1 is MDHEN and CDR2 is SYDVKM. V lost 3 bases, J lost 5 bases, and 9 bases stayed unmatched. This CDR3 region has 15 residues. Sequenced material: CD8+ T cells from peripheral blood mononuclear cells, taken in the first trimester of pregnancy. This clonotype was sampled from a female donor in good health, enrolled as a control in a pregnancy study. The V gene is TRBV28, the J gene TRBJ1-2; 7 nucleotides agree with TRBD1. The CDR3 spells CASSFSQGLGYGYTF. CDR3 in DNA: TGTGCCAGCAGTTTTTCACAGGGGTTGGGGTATGGCTACACCTTC.